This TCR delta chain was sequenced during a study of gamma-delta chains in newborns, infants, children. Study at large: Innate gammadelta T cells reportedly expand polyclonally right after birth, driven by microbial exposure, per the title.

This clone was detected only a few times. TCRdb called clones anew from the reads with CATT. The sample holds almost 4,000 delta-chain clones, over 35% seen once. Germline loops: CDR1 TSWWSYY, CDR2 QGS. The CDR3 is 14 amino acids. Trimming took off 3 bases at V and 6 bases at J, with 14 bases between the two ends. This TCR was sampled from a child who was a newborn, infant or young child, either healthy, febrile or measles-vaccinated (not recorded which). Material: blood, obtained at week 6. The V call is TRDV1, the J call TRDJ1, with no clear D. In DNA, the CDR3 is TGTGCTCTTGGGGATGCCCCGTACCGCTATAAACTCATCTTT. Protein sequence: CALGDAPYRYKLIF.